The table lists the clone carrying this T cell receptor (beta chain) with a few counts. Its antigen is undetermined. The data belong to a study of CD8 T cells in ankylosing spondylitis. Each TCR beta library was made by quantitative 5'-RACE that incorporated molecular barcodes. Each CDR3 protein is one row after TCRdb ran MiXCR on the 5' RACE reads. The data contain fewer than 450,000 distinct CDR3 sequences, more than 15% of them singletons. V was trimmed by 1 base and J by 0 bases, leaving 13 bases between them. The CDR3 is 17 residues long. In germline, CDR1 is SGHVS, CDR2 FQNEAQ. Study conclusions and caveats: Existing reports had already noted some motif variants in reactive arthritis synovial fluid and blood. Reports say disease-linked clones showed up significantly more in matched ankylosing spondylitis synovial fluid. Characteristic, it appeared, of ankylosing spondylitis blood was a TCR beta motif of eight or nine highly homologous variants.

Sequencing was carried out using blood, either unsorted or a sorted T cell fraction (not recorded which). This sequence originates from a male donor with ankylosing spondylitis. This chain links TRBV7-8 with TRBJ1-3; weak D call: TRBD1 (5 bases). This CDR3 reads CASSLEGDPRSGNTIYF. The CDR3 DNA sequence: TGTGCCAGCAGCTTAGAAGGGGACCCCCGCTCTGGAAACACCATATATTTT. Supplemented by reference TRBV7-8 and TRBJ1-3, the full variable domain reads GAGVSQSPRYKVAKRGQDVALRCDPISGHVSLFWYQQALGQGPEFLTYFQNEAQLDKSGLPSDRFFAERPEGSVSTLKIQRTQQEDSAVYLCASSLEGDPRSGNTIYFGEGSWLTVV.